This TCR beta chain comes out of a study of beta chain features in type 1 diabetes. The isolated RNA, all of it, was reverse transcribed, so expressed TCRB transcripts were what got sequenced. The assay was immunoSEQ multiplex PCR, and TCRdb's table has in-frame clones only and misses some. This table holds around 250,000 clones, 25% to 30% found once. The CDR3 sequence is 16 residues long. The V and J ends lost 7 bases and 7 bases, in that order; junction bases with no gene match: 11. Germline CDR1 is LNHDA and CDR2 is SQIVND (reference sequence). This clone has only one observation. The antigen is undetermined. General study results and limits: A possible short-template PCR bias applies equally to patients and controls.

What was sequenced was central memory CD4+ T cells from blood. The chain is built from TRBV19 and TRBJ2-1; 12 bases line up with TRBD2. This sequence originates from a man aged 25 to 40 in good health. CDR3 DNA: TGTGCCAGTATTTCTAGCGGGAGGGCCAATCGGAATGAGCAGTTCTTC. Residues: CASISSGRANRNEQFF.